These 2 T cell receptor beta chains came from one sample sequenced in a study of blood T cell repertoires in COVID-19. Libraries were prepared by immunoSEQ multiplex PCR; TCRdb keeps only in-frame clonotypes and omits some of them. Here the sample spans about 130,000 clones, about four fifths being singletons. Material for sequencing was peripheral blood. These receptors were taken from a woman in her sixties or seventies with active or convalescent COVID-19.

The J gene is TRBJ1-1, the V gene TRBV11-2; D is ambiguous. Germline V gives CDR1 SGHAT, CDR2 FQNNGV. Trimming cost V 4 bases and J 1 base, with 10 bases left between them. This CDR3 spans 14 amino acids. This CDR3 is CASSSYGGNTEAFF. The CDR3 DNA is TGTGCCAGCAGCTCGTACGGAGGGAACACTGAAGCTTTCTTT.

V is TRBV28 and J is TRBJ2-2; 9 bases map to TRBD2. Germline V gives CDR1 MDHEN, CDR2 SYDVKM. There are 15 residues in the CDR3. Trimming at V came to 5 bases and at J to 6 bases, leaving 7 bases not matched to a gene. The CDR3 is CASSSPGTSPGELFF. The CDR3 DNA sequence: TGTGCCAGCAGTAGCCCCGGGACTAGCCCCGGGGAGCTGTTTTTT. The variable domain in full, with the rest retrieved from reference TRBV28 and TRBJ2-2, is DVKVTQSSRYLVKRTGEKVFLECVQDMDHENMFWYRQDPGLGLRLIYFSYDVKMKEKGDIPEGYSVSREKKERFSLILESASTNQTSMYLCASSSPGTSPGELFFGEGSRLTVL.